This TCR beta chain was profiled in a study of technical replicates of blood from a few donors. V was pared by 5 bases and J by 7 bases, with 11 bases between. Germline V gene lookup returns CDR1 SEHNR and CDR2 FQNEAQ (reference sequence). The CDR3 runs 12 residues. Profiled with immunoSEQ multiplex PCR; TCRdb holds only in-frame clones, not every one. Altogether about 59,000 clones are present, about 83% being singletons, with the ten largest covering roughly 5.2%. V and J are TRBV7-9 and TRBJ1-2; D gene uncertain. This receptor was obtained from a human donor in good health. Some clones in this sample may be carry-over from other donors' samples. The sequenced sample consisted of PBMCs. The CDR3 coding sequence is TGTGCCAGCAGCCCGAGTCTAGGTGGCTACACCTTC. The encoded protein is CASSPSLGGYTF.